This T cell receptor (beta chain) was observed in a study of OX40 agonist ivuxolimab in advanced cancers. As for the study more broadly: Ivuxolimab was an agonistic, fully human IgG2 monoclonal antibody directed against OX40 (CD134), a costimulatory receptor. Peripheral TCRbeta sequencing aimed to test whether ivuxolimab altered TCR sequence diversity and caused clonal T-cell expansion. The paper covers the monotherapy dose-escalation part of the phase I ivuxolimab trial, which included N ≈ 50 patients. Prior anti-PD-1, anti-PD-L1 or anti-CTLA-4 therapy was permitted, and checkpoint inhibitors had been received by about 44% of dose-escalation patients. Intravenous ivuxolimab was administered to patients every 2 weeks at six dose levels: 0.01, 0.1, 0.3, 1.5, 3 and 10 mg/kg. The dose-escalation cohort was 82.7% male with a mean age of about 54 years, ranging from 23 to 79. Of the roughly 52 dose-escalation patients, hepatocellular carcinoma was present in 19, melanoma in around 15, renal cell carcinoma in 9 and head and neck cancer in 9. Partial responses occurred in three dose-escalation patients: two with cutaneous melanoma and one with hepatocellular carcinoma. Broader findings and caveats from the paper: After ivuxolimab, CD8+ T cells had more expanded clones than CD4+ T cells on average. Clonal expansion of both CD4+ and CD8+ blood T cells was observed from baseline to week 6 at doses 0.1 to 3.0 mg/kg. In the 0.1-3.0 mg/kg groups, partial responders had among the lowest normalized peripheral clonal expansion, particularly in CD8+ T cells. Low levels of normalized T-cell clonal expansion were also seen in some patients who did not respond. The antigen specificity of the peripheral T cells that underwent clonal expansion was not determined.

Genomic DNA was isolated from the sorted cells so that the TCRbeta CDR3 region could be sequenced. The immunoSEQ Assay was used for sequencing of TCRbeta CDR3 regions. This is the immuneACCESS table as TCRdb keeps it, with only in-frame sequences that have V and J called. A part of the clones is gone; compared with another copy, unresolved V genes explain less than half, and the rest is unexplained. In all, the sample holds 46,000 or so clones, and more than 70% of those were seen once. The ten largest clones capture 12% of the sample. As encoded in the germline V gene, CDR1 is LGHNA while CDR2 is YSLEER. The CDR3 covers 15 residues, taking in both the cysteine and the phenylalanine. The CDR3 DNA has 45 bases and is translated from base 1. Trimming at the junction amounts to 0 bases on V and 2 bases on J, and the germline ends lie 11 bases apart. The trial excluded patients who had a history of autoimmune disease or who were on systemic immunosuppression. Peripheral blood for TCR sequencing was drawn from every dose cohort at baseline, at cycle 4 day 1 and at cycle 7 day 1. Samples were obtained from an open-label, multicenter, first-in-human phase I dose-escalation trial of ivuxolimab. Adults with locally advanced or metastatic melanoma, renal cell, hepatocellular, or head and neck squamous cell carcinoma were enrolled in the trial. Before TCR sequencing, CD4+ T cells and CD8+ T cells were sorted from peripheral blood as separate populations.

With regard to this clone: The target of this receptor is not known. Base qualities are not provided; no much larger clone lies one nucleotide away.

The rearrangement joined TRBV4-3 to TRBJ2-7; TRBD1 is a possible D gene, resting on 5 matching bases. Sequenced here: CD4+ or CD8+ T cells sorted from blood, sampled in a trial of the OX40 agonist ivuxolimab. The receptor was isolated from an adult with an advanced solid tumor such as melanoma, head and neck, liver or kidney cancer. The DNA sequence reads TGCGCCAGCAGCCAAGAGGAAGCAGGGCCCTACGAGCAGTACTTC. The encoded protein is CASSQEEAGPYEQYF.